Shown below are 24 T cell receptor beta chains from a single sample sequenced in a study of blood T cell repertoires in COVID-19. Measured with immunoSEQ multiplex PCR; TCRdb has only the in-frame clones, and not every one. The table includes 300,000 to 350,000 clones, about 90% detected once. The sequenced material came from peripheral blood. The receptors stem from a woman aged 50 to 60 with COVID-19, enrolled during active disease.

This rearrangement joins TRBV18 to TRBJ2-7; TRBD1 matches at 8 bases. The CDR3 is made up of 13 amino acids. CDR1 is KGHSH, CDR2 LQKENI, per germline. Unmatched junction bases numbered 4, after V lost 5 bases and J lost 4 bases. The CDR3 loop is CASSKDRGYEQYF. The CDR3 DNA follows: TGTGCCAGCTCAAAAGACAGGGGTTACGAGCAGTACTTC.

The genes are TRBV30 and TRBJ2-7; no reliable D call. Germline V gene lookup returns CDR1 GTSNPN and CDR2 SVGIG (reference sequence). Trimming removed 1 base from V and 6 bases from J, with 13 bases in between. This CDR3 comprises 13 residues. The CDR3 DNA sequence: TGTGCCTGGAGTGGAAACCCATACTCCGAGCAGTACTTC. Translating it yields CAWSGNPYSEQYF.

The rearrangement links TRBV9 to TRBJ2-7, with unresolved D. CDR3 size: 14 residues. Trimming left V 4 bases short and J 3 bases short, with 14 bases between. Germline CDR1 reads SGDLS; CDR2 reads YYNGEE. The CDR3 coding sequence is TGTGCCAGCAGCCTAGGGCTAGTCCACTACGAGCAGTACTTC. This encodes CASSLGLVHYEQYF.

V gene TRBV4-1 combines with J gene TRBJ2-7, with 8 bases identical to TRBD1. This CDR3 contains 16 residues. Unmatched junction bases numbered 6, after V lost 0 bases and J lost 2 bases. Per the germline V gene, CDR1 is MGHRA and CDR2 is YSYEKL. The CDR3 sequence is CASSQDPGQGAYEQYF. The CDR3 DNA sequence: TGCGCCAGCAGCCAAGATCCCGGACAGGGTGCCTACGAGCAGTACTTC.

With regard to this clone: Within the sample, other DNA sequences also encode this same CDR3. This chain joins TRBV19 and TRBJ2-7; the D is unclear. The germline V and J ends were trimmed by 1 base and 2 bases, with 6 bases remaining between them. This CDR3 spans 13 amino acids. In germline, CDR1 is LNHDA, CDR2 SQIVND (reference sequence). The CDR3 DNA follows: TGTGCCAGTAGTATAGGCGGAGCCTACGAGCAGTACTTC. Translated, it gives CASSIGGAYEQYF. Filled out from reference TRBV19 and TRBJ2-7, the complete variable domain reads DGGITQSPKYLFRKEGQNVTLSCEQNLNHDAMYWYRQDPGQGLRLIYYSQIVNDFQKGDIAEGYSVSREKKESFPLTVTSAQKNPTAFYLCASSIGGAYEQYFGPGTRLTVT.

The V call is TRBV19, the J call TRBJ1-2; D perhaps matches TRBD1 (5 bases). The V gene lost 3 bases and the J gene lost 4 bases, with 12 bases spanning the gap. The CDR3 is made up of 14 amino acids. CDR1 and CDR2 from the germline V gene are LNHDA and SQIVND (reference sequence). CDR3 protein: CASSIEAGLYGYTF. The CDR3 DNA reads as TGTGCCAGTAGTATTGAGGCAGGGCTCTATGGCTACACCTTC.

The chain is built from TRBV4-2 and TRBJ2-7; D might be TRBD1 (6 bases). V lost 2 bases to trimming and J lost 2 bases, with 13 bases between them. Germline CDR1 and CDR2: LGHNA and YNFKEQ. The CDR3 loop spans 15 amino acids. CDR3 loop: CASSQTPGQAYEQYF. CDR3 nucleotides: TGTGCCAGCAGCCAAACCCCGGGACAAGCCTACGAGCAGTACTTC.

The chain has TRBV10-3 and TRBJ2-2; 8 bases are a match to TRBD1. The length of the CDR3 is 18 residues. The germline gives CDR1 ENHRY, CDR2 SYGVKD. The J segment lost 0 bases and the V segment lost 6 bases, leaving 12 bases of the junction unmatched. CDR3 loop: CAISRGQARGSNTGELFF. The CDR3 DNA reads as TGTGCCATCAGCCGGGGACAGGCTAGGGGCTCGAACACCGGGGAGCTGTTTTTT.

This rearrangement joins TRBV4-1 to TRBJ2-7; 13 bases fit TRBD2. Per the germline V gene, CDR1 is MGHRA and CDR2 is YSYEKL. The CDR3 sequence is 16 residues long. The junction had 3 bases not matched to a gene; V was cut back by 1 base and J by 3 bases. CDR3 protein: CASSQVRTSGSYEQYF. DNA of the CDR3: TGCGCCAGCAGCCAAGTTCGGACTAGCGGGAGCTACGAGCAGTACTTC.

CDR3 sequence reads: CASRVTRTSGYTF. CDR3 DNA: TGTGCCAGCAGAGTAACTCGGACATCTGGCTACACCTTC. The V and J genes are TRBV14 and TRBJ1-2; D may be TRBD1 (5 bases). The germline V and J ends were trimmed by 6 bases and 7 bases, with 15 bases remaining between them. CDR3 length: 13 amino acids. Germline-derived CDR1 and CDR2 are SGHDN and FVKESK.

V gene TRBV2 combines with J gene TRBJ1-6; possible D gene TRBD1, 5 bases. The CDR3 is made up of 14 amino acids. Germline CDR1 SNHLY, CDR2 FYNNEI. V shed 4 bases and J shed 6 bases, with 10 bases lying between them. Here the CDR3 reads CASSGGRVNSPLHF. The CDR3 nucleotides read TGTGCCAGCAGTGGAGGCAGGGTTAATTCACCCCTCCACTTT.

The rearrangement joins TRBV6-2 or TRBV6-3 to TRBJ2-1, with 10 bases that match TRBD1. The CDR3 runs to 16 residues. The J segment lost 4 bases and the V segment lost 5 bases, leaving 8 bases of the junction unmatched. Germline CDR1 reads MNHEY; CDR2 reads SVGEGT. CDR3 sequence (DNA): TGTGCCAGCAGTAAGAGAGGGACAGGGGTATACAATGAGCAGTTCTTC. Translating it yields CASSKRGTGVYNEQFF.

Remarks on this clone: The identical CDR3 is also encoded by other nucleotide sequences in the sample. The chain links TRBV7-2 to TRBJ1-5; D is possibly TRBD1 (5 bases). CDR1 is SGHTA, CDR2 FQGNSA, per germline. The CDR3 length is 14 residues. V lost 5 bases, J lost 2 bases, and 10 bases lay in between. As DNA, the CDR3 is TGTGCCAGCAGCCCAAGGGGTGGCAATCAGCCCCAGCATTTT. This sequence encodes CASSPRGGNQPQHF.

V gene TRBV27 combines with J gene TRBJ2-7; possible D gene TRBD1, 6 bases. With 6 bases removed from V and 5 bases from J, the gap between germline ends came to 14 bases. Germline loops: CDR1 MNHEY, CDR2 SMNVEV (reference sequence). This CDR3 spans 13 amino acids. The CDR3 nucleotides are TGTGCCAGCAGGCCGGGACACGCGGACGAGCAGTACTTC. This encodes CASRPGHADEQYF.

The CDR3 region has the DNA TGTGCCAGCAGCTTGGGGCAATTCGATGAGCAGTTCTTC. Its translation is CASSLGQFDEQFF. This chain uses TRBV5-4 with TRBJ2-1; no firm D call. CDR1 is SGHNT, CDR2 YYREEE, per germline (reference sequence). The CDR3 is made up of 13 amino acids. V was pared by 0 bases and J by 8 bases, with 9 bases between.

This chain links TRBV29-1 with TRBJ1-3; D perhaps matches TRBD1 (6 bases). This CDR3 comprises 13 residues. Germline lookup yields CDR1 SQVTM and CDR2 ANQGSEA. CDR3 loop: CGISRGTGNTIYF. The CDR3 nucleotides read TGCGGCATTAGTAGGGGGACAGGAAACACCATATATTTT.

This clone was detected only a few times. The chain has TRBV27 and TRBJ1-2, with 8 bases lining up with TRBD1. The CDR3 sequence is 14 residues long. With V trimmed by 5 bases and J by 5 bases, 7 bases remained unmatched. From germline, CDR1 is MNHEY and CDR2 SMNVEV (reference sequence). CDR3 protein: CASSIGQGRYGYTF. CDR3 nucleotide sequence: TGTGCCAGCAGTATCGGACAGGGAAGATATGGCTACACCTTC.

This sequence joins TRBV2 and TRBJ1-3; TRBD1 matches 7 bases. Germline V CDR1 and CDR2: SNHLY, FYNNEI. The junction had 7 bases not matched to a gene; V was cut back by 6 bases and J by 2 bases. The CDR3 consists of 15 residues. The CDR3 sequence: CASRSEGATGNTIYF. In DNA form, the CDR3 reads TGTGCCAGCAGATCGGAGGGGGCAACTGGAAACACCATATATTTT. Drawing the rest from reference TRBV2 and TRBJ1-3, the complete variable domain is EPEVTQTPSHQVTQMGQEVILRCVPISNHLYFYWYRQILGQKVEFLVSFYNNEISEKSEIFDDQFSVERPDGSNFTLKIRSTKLEDSAMYFCASRSEGATGNTIYFGEGSWLTVV.

The J gene is TRBJ2-7, the V gene TRBV5-1, with a weak D call TRBD1 (5 bases). Trimming took off 0 bases at V and 6 bases at J, with 16 bases between the two ends. Germline-derived CDR1 and CDR2 are SGHRS and YFSETQ. The CDR3 is made up of 15 amino acids. DNA for the CDR3: TGCGCCAGCAGCTTGGAAGGGGCCCGGCAGTTCGAGCAGTACTTC. Translating it yields CASSLEGARQFEQYF.

The chain has TRBV21-1 and TRBJ2-4; TRBD1 reflects the table's D call only, with no check against the DNA. TRBV21-1 represents a pseudogene. This CDR3 comprises 17 residues. CDR3 bases: TGTGCCAGCAGCAAAGATATGCGGACAAAAGCCAAAAACATTCAGTACTTC. It yields the protein CASSKDMRTKAKNIQYF.

Only one count was recorded for this clone. This rearrangement joins TRBV13 to TRBJ1-2, with D possibly being TRBD1 (6 bases). Between the trimmed V and J ends, which lost 2 bases and 6 bases, there was a span of 16 bases. Germline assignment: CDR1 PRHDT and CDR2 FYEKMQ (reference sequence). This CDR3 region has 15 residues. The CDR3 loop is CASSLRGGRLDGYTF. CDR3 coding DNA: TGTGCCAGCAGCTTACGCGGGGGGCGCTTGGATGGCTACACCTTC.

The CDR3 DNA sequence: TGTGCCAGCAGTTACGAGCGAGGGAGTTCCTTTGGCGAGCAGTACTTC. Translation gives CASSYERGSSFGEQYF. V and J are TRBV6-5 and TRBJ2-7; possible D gene TRBD2, 5 bases. The CDR3 loop spans 16 amino acids. CDR1 is MNHEY and CDR2 is SVGAGI in the germline V gene. Trimming left V 2 bases short and J 6 bases short, with 20 bases between.

Worth noting for this clone: The sample holds other DNA sequences that translate to the same CDR3. The genes are TRBV19 and TRBJ2-7, with 7 positions matching TRBD1. CDR1 is LNHDA and CDR2 is SQIVND in the germline V gene (reference sequence). J was trimmed by 2 bases and V by 3 bases; bases with no gene match: 4. The length of the CDR3 is 14 residues. CDR3 residues: CASSIRQGTYEQYF. As DNA, the CDR3 is TGTGCCAGTAGTATTCGACAGGGCACCTACGAGCAGTACTTC.

This clone appeared once. V usage is TRBV5-6 and J usage is TRBJ2-3; 10 nucleotides align to TRBD2. The CDR3 consists of 14 residues. The germline V gene encodes CDR1 SGHDT and CDR2 YYEEEE. The V gene end was trimmed by 6 bases and the J gene end by 3 bases; junction bases not matched to a gene: 4. The CDR3 sequence is CASTLAGVTDTQYF. The CDR3 coding sequence is TGTGCCAGCACCCTAGCGGGAGTGACAGATACGCAGTATTTT.